A single T cell receptor beta chain is shown here with its context. Assay: immunoSEQ multiplex PCR; the TCRdb copy retains only in-frame clones and omits some. Of about 220,000 clones listed, around 89% are singletons. This sample is part of a study of blood T cell repertoires in COVID-19. Study in general: The analysed material was cDNA or gDNA that came from T cells, B-cell-depleted T cells, or PBMCs.

Grouping used clinical history reported by participants in a survey and questionnaire. This TCR derives from a woman between 18 and 29 years old in a cohort exposed to, infected with or recovered from COVID-19 (not recorded which). Sequencing input: PBMCs or T cells enriched from blood (not recorded which).

The CDR3 nucleotides are TGCGCCAGCAGCATCAACACCGGGGAGCTGTTTTTT. Its translation is CASSINTGELFF. The chain couples TRBV10-1 to TRBJ2-2; D not resolved. Trimming pared 6 bases from V and 2 bases from J, leaving 4 bases between. The length of the CDR3 is 12 residues. Germline V gene sequence: CDR1 WNHNN, CDR2 SYGVQD (reference sequence).